The clone carrying this TCR beta chain was picked up one time. These data originate in a study of blood T cell repertoires in COVID-19. Across the study: Collection of acute and convalescent COVID-19 samples took place in the United States, Italy and Spain. PBMCs, B-cell-depleted T cells, or T cells were the source of the cDNA or gDNA that made up the material.

Original methodology: Reference gene primer amplification gave nucleated cell count estimates. The repertoire was sequenced with immunoSEQ multiplex PCR; TCRdb's copy has only in-frame clones and lacks some. The DNA was the basis for D and trimming; V, J and clone size are from that table. This table holds about 260,000 clones, around 87% found once. The germline V and J ends were trimmed by 5 bases and 6 bases, with 18 bases remaining between them. This CDR3 is 15 amino acids long. From germline, CDR1 is SGHAT and CDR2 FQNNGV. The material sequenced was peripheral blood. The genes are TRBV11-2 and TRBJ2-3, with a possible D match to TRBD2 (5 bases). The clonotype was recovered from a woman aged 40 to 49 who had recovered from COVID-19. The CDR3 protein is CASSPRGLARDTQYF. The CDR3, as DNA: TGTGCCAGCAGCCCCCGAGGACTGGCCAGGGATACGCAGTATTTT. The full variable domain, its missing parts supplied by reference TRBV11-2 and TRBJ2-3, is EAGVAQSPRYKIIEKRQSVAFWCNPISGHATLYWYQQILGQGPKLLIQFQNNGVVDDSQLPKDRFSAERLKGVDSTLKIQPAKLEDSAVYLCASSPRGLARDTQYFGPGTRLTVL.